These 26 T cell receptor beta chains share one sample of origin, sequenced in a study of T-cell memory formation after mild COVID-19. TCRdb redid the calling of the 5' RACE reads with MiXCR, one entry per CDR3 protein. The data hold about 190,000 distinct CDR3 sequences, with about 10% observed a single time. Sequenced input: PBMCs or a T cell subset sorted from them (not recorded which). The receptors originated from a man aged 18-30 years who had mild COVID-19 (a few samples of this study predate the infection). Cell type and time point are not known.

The CDR3 coding sequence is TGTGCCAGCAGTTTTGATCGTACCCTCGGTCAGCCCCAGCATTTT. Amino acids: CASSFDRTLGQPQHF. V usage is TRBV27 and J usage is TRBJ1-5, with D unclear. Trimming removed 3 bases at V and 6 bases at J, with 15 bases between. Germline V gives CDR1 MNHEY, CDR2 SMNVEV (reference sequence). The CDR3 has 15 residues.

In this sample, this clonotype turned up many times. The chain links TRBV27 to TRBJ1-1; TRBD1 is a possible D gene (5 bases). The CDR3 length is 13 residues. CDR1 is MNHEY, CDR2 SMNVEV, per germline (reference sequence). V was pared by 2 bases and J by 5 bases, with 9 bases between. The CDR3, as DNA: TGTGCCAGCAGTTTACAGGGTATTACTGAAGCTTTCTTT. It yields the protein CASSLQGITEAFF.

This chain joins TRBV5-1 and TRBJ2-5; possible D gene TRBD2, 5 bases. The V gene's germline CDR1 is SGHRS and CDR2 YFSETQ. The length of the CDR3 is 12 residues. V was pared by 4 bases and J by 5 bases, with 9 bases between. Here the CDR3 DNA reads TGCGCCAGCAGCGCGGGTCCGGAGACCCAGTACTTC. This sequence encodes CASSAGPETQYF.

The V gene is TRBV5-1, the J gene TRBJ1-1; D gene uncertain. This CDR3 comprises 14 residues. The V end lost 1 base, the J end lost 0 bases, and 7 bases lay between the germline ends. The germline gives CDR1 SGHRS, CDR2 YFSETQ. CDR3 nucleotides: TGCGCCAGCAGCTTGTACCAGCTGAACACTGAAGCTTTCTTT. This translates into CASSLYQLNTEAFF.

The chain combines TRBV6-2 or TRBV6-3 with TRBJ2-1; D may be TRBD2 (6 bases). The germline V gene encodes CDR1 MNHEY and CDR2 SVGEGT. CDR3 size: 18 residues. Trimming removed 0 bases from V and 1 base from J, with 16 bases in between. The CDR3 bases are TGTGCCAGCAGTTACTCTTTTACTGGCGGGGTGTCCTACAATGAGCAGTTCTTC. Translation: CASSYSFTGGVSYNEQFF.

V usage is TRBV10-2 and J usage is TRBJ2-5; 10 bases line up with TRBD2. Trimming at V came to 6 bases and at J to 2 bases, leaving 6 bases not matched to a gene. The CDR3 runs to 15 residues. Germline V gene sequence: CDR1 WSHSY, CDR2 SAAADI. The CDR3 reads CASSLLAGKQETQYF. CDR3 sequence (DNA): TGCGCCAGCAGCCTACTAGCGGGGAAACAAGAGACCCAGTACTTC.

The genes are TRBV12-3 or TRBV12-4 and TRBJ2-7, with 7 bases identical to TRBD2. This CDR3 region has 14 residues. After removal of 10 bases from V and 7 bases from J, the junction contained 16 bases not matched to a gene. The CDR3 region is CATKALADLPEQYF. In DNA, the CDR3 is TGTGCCACCAAGGCTCTAGCGGATCTTCCAGAGCAGTACTTC.

In its sample, this clonotype was seen a few times. The rearrangement joins TRBV7-9 to TRBJ1-6; D gene unclear. There are 12 residues in the CDR3. Germline values: CDR1 SEHNR, CDR2 FQNEAQ (reference sequence). V lost 3 bases and J lost 7, with 4 bases in between. CDR3 coding DNA: TGTGCCAGCAGCTTCCAGAATTCACCCCTCCACTTT. Protein sequence: CASSFQNSPLHF.

This chain uses TRBV4-3 with TRBJ2-3; TRBD2 might be the D (6 bases). The germline V and J ends were trimmed by 4 bases and 2 bases, with 19 bases remaining between them. The germline gives CDR1 LGHNA, CDR2 YSLEER. The CDR3 runs to 17 residues. In DNA, the CDR3 is TGCGCCAGCAGCCCTTCAATGGGGACGGACTACACAGATACGCAGTATTTT. Its translation: CASSPSMGTDYTDTQYF.

The rearrangement links TRBV18 to TRBJ2-6; tentatively, D is TRBD2 (6 bases). V lost 3 bases, J lost 0 bases, and 12 bases lay in between. Germline assignment: CDR1 KGHSH and CDR2 LQKENI. The CDR3 loop spans 17 amino acids. This CDR3 reads CASSPTTGGSGANVLTF. CDR3 bases: TGTGCCAGCTCACCGACCACCGGGGGCTCTGGGGCCAACGTCCTGACTTTC. Full variable domain (rest looked up from reference TRBV18 and TRBJ2-6): NAGVMQNPRHLVRRRGQEARLRCSPMKGHSHVYWYRQLPEEGLKFMVYLQKENIIDESGMPKERFSAEFPKEGPSILRIQQVVRGDSAAYFCASSPTTGGSGANVLTFGAGSRLTVL.

The chain combines TRBV7-2 with TRBJ1-6; TRBD1 agrees at 7 bases. The germline V gene has CDR1 SGHTA and CDR2 FQGNSA. The CDR3 is 15 residues long. The trim removed 10 bases at V and 2 bases at J, leaving 8 bases unmatched. As DNA, the CDR3 is TGTGCCACTCGGGCAGGGGGGACCTATAATTCACCCCTCCACTTT. Translated, it gives CATRAGGTYNSPLHF.

This clonotype was counted between two and nine times. CDR3: CASLPGQGGEAFF. In DNA, the CDR3 is TGTGCCAGTCTACCGGGACAGGGGGGTGAAGCTTTCTTT. The chain is built from TRBV28 and TRBJ1-1; TRBD1 matches at 11 bases. The CDR3 totals 13 residues. V was pared by 9 bases and J by 7 bases, with 7 bases of the junction left unmatched. Germline CDR1 and CDR2: MDHEN and SYDVKM.

This chain uses TRBV24-1 with TRBJ2-3; 9 nucleotides line up with TRBD2. The germline CDR1 and CDR2 sequences are KGHDR and SFDVKD. Losses at the gene ends were 2 bases for V and 5 bases for J; bases not matched to a gene: 4. This CDR3 has 15 residues. CDR3 region: CATSDSERGVDTQYF. CDR3 DNA sequence: TGTGCCACCAGTGATTCGGAGCGGGGGGTAGATACGCAGTATTTT.

This clonotype showed up just a few times. The CDR3 DNA sequence: TGTGCCAGCAGTGACCAGGGGCGCTGGGTTGGGACCCAGTACTTC. Its protein is CASSDQGRWVGTQYF. The chain uses TRBV25-1 and TRBJ2-5; possible D gene TRBD1, 6 bases. The CDR3 runs to 15 residues. The V gene lost 3 bases and the J gene lost 7 bases, with 18 bases spanning the gap. CDR1 is MGHDK, CDR2 SYGVNS, per germline.

This clonotype was observed a few times. The V gene is TRBV7-3, the J gene TRBJ1-2; tentative D call: TRBD1 (5 bases). The CDR3 sequence is 16 residues long. V shed 5 bases and J shed 8 bases, with 24 bases lying between them. Per the germline V gene, CDR1 is SGHTA and CDR2 is FQGTGA. CDR3 region: CASSPTYEGLGEGYTF. The CDR3 DNA is TGTGCCAGCAGCCCTACATATGAGGGACTTGGAGAAGGCTACACCTTC. The full variable domain, with the rest looked up from reference TRBV7-3 and TRBJ1-2, is GAGVSQTPSNKVTEKGKYVELRCDPISGHTALYWYRQSLGQGPEFLIYFQGTGAADDSGLPNDRFFAVRPEGSVSTLKIQRTERGDSAVYLCASSPTYEGLGEGYTFGSGTRLTVV.

This clonotype was counted between two and nine times. This chain connects TRBV4-3 to TRBJ1-2, with 8 bases that match TRBD1. The CDR3 length is 14 residues. The germline CDR1 and CDR2 sequences are LGHNA and YSLEER. After removal of 1 base from V and 5 bases from J, the junction contained 3 bases not matched to a gene. CDR3 nucleotide sequence: TGCGCCAGCAGCCAAGGGACAGGGATGTATGGCTACACCTTC. It encodes CASSQGTGMYGYTF.

The V call is TRBV7-2, the J call TRBJ1-2; TRBD1 is a possible D gene (6 bases). Germline assignment: CDR1 SGHTA and CDR2 FQGNSA. The CDR3 is 16 amino acids. Trimming shortened V by 5 bases and J by 4 bases, and 20 bases separated the two germline ends. In DNA, the CDR3 is TGTGCCAGCAGCCTACCCGACAGGAGGGGCCTCTATGGCTACACCTTC. This codes for CASSLPDRRGLYGYTF.

The gene calls are TRBV5-6 and TRBJ2-1; D possibly corresponds to TRBD1 (6 bases). Germline-derived CDR1 and CDR2 are SGHDT and YYEEEE. Trimming took 0 bases from V and 6 from J, leaving 10 bases between them. This CDR3 spans 14 amino acids. The CDR3, as DNA: TGTGCCAGCAGCTTGGGGGACATGGGCAATGAGCAGTTCTTC. This translates into CASSLGDMGNEQFF.

This clonotype was recorded a few times. The gene calls are TRBV6-2 or TRBV6-3 and TRBJ2-1; 10 nucleotides line up with TRBD2. Trimming at V came to 6 bases and at J to 5 bases, leaving 10 bases not matched to a gene. Looked up from germline, CDR1 is MNHEY and CDR2 is SVGEGT. CDR3 length: 16 amino acids. CDR3 residues: CASRSGGVHPHNEQFF. The CDR3 coding sequence is TGTGCCAGCAGGAGCGGGGGGGTCCACCCCCACAATGAGCAGTTCTTC.

The gene calls are TRBV25-1 and TRBJ2-4, with D perhaps matching TRBD1 or TRBD2 (5 bases each). V dropped 1 base and J dropped 0 bases, with 10 bases sitting between them. Germline-derived CDR1 and CDR2 are MGHDK and SYGVNS. The CDR3 is made up of 16 amino acids. This chain's CDR3 is CASSEWGSLAKNIQYF. CDR3 DNA: TGTGCCAGCAGTGAATGGGGGAGTCTAGCCAAAAACATTCAGTACTTC.

As DNA, the CDR3 is TGTGCCAGCAGTGAAACTAGCGGATACTCCTACGAGCAGTACTTC. Protein: CASSETSGYSYEQYF. This chain joins TRBV2 and TRBJ2-7; 8 positions agree with TRBD2. The V and J ends lost 2 bases and 0 bases, in that order; junction bases with no gene match: 3. CDR1 is SNHLY and CDR2 is FYNNEI in the germline V gene. The CDR3 has 15 amino acids.

This clonotype occurred many times. The V call is TRBV7-8, the J call TRBJ1-1; tentative D call: TRBD1 (5 bases). Germline assignment: CDR1 SGHVS and CDR2 FQNEAQ. The CDR3 runs 14 residues. Trimming took 3 bases from V and 1 from J, leaving 9 bases between them. The CDR3 loop is CASSFRDGNTEAFF. As DNA, the CDR3 is TGTGCCAGCAGCTTTAGGGACGGGAACACTGAAGCTTTCTTT.

The V call is TRBV9, the J call TRBJ2-5; TRBD1 aligns across 8 bases. V shed 3 bases, J shed 4 bases, and the junction held 8 bases outside the gene matches. This CDR3 spans 15 amino acids. CDR1 is SGDLS, CDR2 YYNGEE, per germline. The CDR3 is CASSARGDRRETQYF. The CDR3, as DNA: TGTGCCAGCAGCGCCCGTGGGGACAGGAGAGAGACCCAGTACTTC.

This clonotype was counted between two and nine times. This chain links TRBV18 with TRBJ2-3, with 8 bases fitting TRBD1. Germline V gene lookup returns CDR1 KGHSH and CDR2 LQKENI. This CDR3 region has 13 residues. V was clipped by 6 bases and J by 4 bases; unmatched bases: 3. CDR3 DNA sequence: TGTGCCAGCTCGCAGACAGGGGCAGATACGCAGTATTTT. Its protein is CASSQTGADTQYF.

This clonotype was detected ten times or more. The J gene is TRBJ2-4, the V gene TRBV19, with D perhaps assigned TRBD1 or TRBD2 (5 bases each). The germline V gene encodes CDR1 LNHDA and CDR2 SQIVND (reference sequence). The V gene lost 11 bases and the J gene lost 0 bases, with 14 bases spanning the gap. The length of the CDR3 is 14 residues. Written as DNA, the CDR3 is TGTGCCGTCCGGGACCCCATAGCCAAAAACATTCAGTACTTC. It is translated as CAVRDPIAKNIQYF.

The rearrangement uses TRBV5-1 and TRBJ1-1, with no clear D. The germline gives CDR1 SGHRS, CDR2 YFSETQ. The CDR3 spans 14 residues. Trimming cost V 0 bases and J 2 bases, with 8 bases left between them. The CDR3 reads CASSLVRTNTEAFF. For the CDR3, the DNA is TGCGCCAGCAGCTTGGTGAGGACCAACACTGAAGCTTTCTTT.